This T cell receptor beta chain was profiled in a study of vaccination and CD4 T cells after COVID-19. By sample fraction, this clonotype is large. The antigen is undetermined. Germline CDR1 is MNHNS and CDR2 is SASEGT. The CDR3 runs to 16 residues. The junction had 8 bases not matched to a gene; V was cut back by 2 bases and J by 3 bases. CD4+ T cells that had been cultured provided DNA sequenced with the Oncomine TCR Beta short-read assay. The genomic DNA was obtained from cultured CD4+ T cells by extraction with the QIAamp micro DNA kit. One entry per CDR3 protein, called by TCRdb with MiXCR from the PCR reads. The sample carries about 17,000 distinct CDR3 sequences, approximately 50% recorded once. As to treatment: approximately nine-day PBMC culture with coronavirus spike peptide pools or control peptides (ViraFEST assay). ViraFEST expanded antigen-specific T cells with peptide pools, then sequenced TCRs.

This clonotype was sampled from a human donor who had recovered from COVID-19. The gene calls are TRBV6-1 and TRBJ2-7; 9 bases are shared with TRBD1. The sample was CD4+ T cells from blood, cultured in vitro. The CDR3 loop is CASSESPPGQGYEQYF. The CDR3 DNA follows: TGTGCCAGCAGTGAATCCCCCCCGGGACAGGGCTACGAGCAGTACTTC.